Sequencing of this T cell receptor beta chain was carried out in a study of T cell clonality in common variable immunodeficiency (dated by TCRdb to between 2015 and 2016). Findings and caveats that apply to the study as a whole: Correlations of repertoire features with clinical complications were constrained by heterogeneity among patients within the CVID cohort. TCRbeta clonality was higher in CVID subjects than in healthy controls (t-test p = 0.018), and the increase was most characteristic of about a third of subjects. CVID TCRbeta sequences were reported to have fewer deletions and N-nucleotide insertions and to lack highly modified clones with 13 or more V deletions. According to the authors, finding the cause of the higher clonality in CVID would require sequencing the repertoires of T cell subpopulations. Even though DNA input was equal, the average per sample came to about 74,000 unique sequences for controls compared with approximately 30,000 for CVID samples. CVID subjects shared fewer TCRbeta clones with each other than healthy controls did (p < 0.0001).

CVID was diagnosed by standard criteria: serum IgG, IgA and/or IgM reduced below normal range, plus specific antibody deficiency. A total of 40 to 45 subjects (approximately 15 female and some 30 male; age range 9 to 64 years, mean age around 42) were included in the CVID group. Most of the CVID patients and most of the healthy controls were of Caucasian heritage. Replacement immunoglobulin therapy had been administered to all CVID subjects for at least one year at the time of study participation. At the time of blood collection, no CVID subject was ill or was being treated with immunomodulatory or immunosuppressive medication. Heparinized peripheral whole blood samples of about 4.5 to 8.5 ml were obtained from each donor. Genomic DNA from adults with common variable immune deficiency (CVID) and from healthy adult controls was used for sequencing of TCRbeta CDR3 repertoires. Diluted blood was density-centrifuged over Hypaque 1077 or Ficoll-Paque to isolate peripheral blood mononuclear cells. Genomic DNA was obtained from unsorted mononuclear cells using either Qiagen column purification or a centrifugation-based method.

This clone has a count of ten or more. Its antigen specificity is not known. Coverage ceases 3 residues before the CDR3 finishes, and the germline J gene fills in the end. Equivalent amounts of genomic DNA from CVID and control samples were used as sequencing input. For every sample, a 60 bp segment covering the rearranged TCRbeta CDR3 region was amplified and then sequenced. The immunoSEQ assay, a bias-corrected multiplex PCR combined with high-throughput sequencing, was used to amplify TCRbeta. Processing in the source paper ran as follows. Every unique nucleotide sequence was considered a clone and was annotated with V, D and J genes, copy number and frequency. Sequences were labeled productive if in frame, and non-productive if out of frame or containing stop codons. As previously described, Shannon's entropy was used to calculate clonality. Mean CDR3 Kyte-Doolittle hydropathy was derived from the predicted amino acid sequences of productive clones. Hierarchical clustering of scaled V gene usage was performed with the R hclust function using Manhattan distance and complete linkage. To assess clone sharing by CDR3 amino acid sequence, 12 repertoires per group were resampled over 100 rounds. Repertoires were searched for approximately 70 published EBV-specific and a few hundred published CMV-specific TCRbeta sequences. Two CVID samples that yielded fewer than 10,000 sequences were excluded from the analysis, so around 40 CVID repertoires were retained. TCRdb stores this immuneACCESS table with in-frame sequences only. Part of the clones is absent; in the studies checked, under half of the shortfall reflects unresolved V genes, and no reason is known for the rest. V and J calls and clone size are as listed in that table; D and trimming were resolved from the DNA. The sample counts roughly 32,000 clones, each observed more than once. The leading ten clones occupy approximately 30% of the sample.

CDR1 and CDR2 were assigned from the germline V gene as SGHRS and YFSETQ. V loses 0 bases of germline sequence and J loses 6 bases, and the interval between the two ends is 9 bases. The CDR3, from cysteine to phenylalanine, totals 13 residues. The DNA covers only part of the CDR3, 30 bases in frame from base 1. Sequencing input: peripheral blood mononuclear cells. The sequence was collected from a human donor with common variable immunodeficiency. Recombination linked TRBV5-1 to TRBJ1-1; the D gene is not confidently resolved. The sequenced CDR3 bases are TGCGCCAGCAGCTTGGAGACATCTCCTGAA. Translated, this is CASSLETSPE. The full CDR3 sequence reads CASSLETSPEAFF.